This T cell receptor beta chain originates from a study of shared clonotypes between healthy human individuals. Study details: Donors were a couple of women and a few men aged 18 to 49.

Assay used: immunoSEQ multiplex PCR; TCRdb lists only in-frame clones, some missing. The top ten hold under 0.15% of the sample, which has more than 2 million clones, 95% seen once. Sequencing used naive CD4+ T cells sorted from blood. The subset is: CD45RA+ positively selected. This clonotype originated in a man in his late teens or twenties in good health.

CDR3: CAWRGSYAGELFF. The CDR3 DNA reads TGTGCCTGGAGGGGGTCTTACGCCGGGGAGCTGTTTTTT. The rearrangement joins TRBV30 to TRBJ2-2; the D is unclear. The CDR3 is 13 residues long. The germline V gene encodes CDR1 GTSNPN and CDR2 SVGIG (reference sequence). Trimming removed 3 bases at V and 6 bases at J, with 11 bases between.